The subject of this entry is one T cell receptor (beta chain). These data originate in a study of control samples from healthy donors and cancer patients. The assay was immunoSEQ multiplex PCR, and TCRdb's table has in-frame clones only and misses some. The sample lists about 110,000 clones, around 89% seen once, with 15% to 20% in the top ten. The germline CDR1 and CDR2 sequences are MNHEY and SVGAGI. The V gene end was trimmed by 6 bases and the J gene end by 2 bases; junction bases not matched to a gene: 6. The CDR3 extends over 15 amino acids. Sequenced material: blood. The TCR comes from a woman aged 45-60 years in good health. V usage is TRBV6-5 and J usage is TRBJ1-4; 7 nucleotides line up with TRBD1. CDR3 nucleotides: TGTGCCAGCAGCGATACAGGGGCTACTAATGAAAAACTGTTTTTT. Its protein product is CASSDTGATNEKLFF.